This T cell receptor beta chain was observed in a study of T cell repertoires in cytomegalovirus infection. Turning to the study itself: It can be stated that public TCR beta signatures indicated CMV infection as well as a matching HLA type. Study-level results: Predominance within the ex vivo response was attributable to HLA-C-restricted CMV-specific TCR beta clonotypes. Totalled public TCR beta family frequency picked out people who carried CMV plus the relevant HLA.

This clonotype was observed a handful of times. The antigen remains unidentified. One entry per CDR3 protein, called by TCRdb with MiXCR from the reads. The sample yields almost 550,000 distinct CDR3 sequences, approximately 15% seen once. Germline CDR1 reads SGHDT; CDR2 reads YYEEEE. The CDR3 has 17 residues. The ends were cut back, 2 bases at V and 2 bases at J, with 17 bases in the middle. Sequenced sample: CD8+ T cells from PBMCs. The chain joins TRBV5-6 to TRBJ2-1; D is uncertain. This clonotype was obtained from a human donor in good health (CMV status not recorded). Some clones in this sample may be carry-over from other donors' samples. In DNA, the CDR3 is TGTGCCAGCAGCTTCGTCACGTCGCTCCTACCCTACAATGAGCAGTTCTTC. Translation: CASSFVTSLLPYNEQFF.